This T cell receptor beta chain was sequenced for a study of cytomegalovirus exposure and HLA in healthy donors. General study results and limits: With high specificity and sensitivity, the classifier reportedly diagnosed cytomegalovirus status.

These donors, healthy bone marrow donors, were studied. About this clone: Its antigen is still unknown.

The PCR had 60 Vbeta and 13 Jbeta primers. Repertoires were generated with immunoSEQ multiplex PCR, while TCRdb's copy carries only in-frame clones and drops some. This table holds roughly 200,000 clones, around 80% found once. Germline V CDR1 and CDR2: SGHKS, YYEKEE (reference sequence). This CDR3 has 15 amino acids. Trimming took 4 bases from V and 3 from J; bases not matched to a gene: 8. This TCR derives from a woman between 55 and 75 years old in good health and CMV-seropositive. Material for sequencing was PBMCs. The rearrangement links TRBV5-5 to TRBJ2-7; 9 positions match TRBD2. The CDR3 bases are TGTGCCAGCAGCCTCCTAGGGACTAGCATCTACGAGCAGTACTTC. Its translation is CASSLLGTSIYEQYF.